These 3 T cell receptor beta chains share one sample of origin, sequenced in a study of T cell responses to AZD1222 COVID-19 vaccine. Assay: immunoSEQ multiplex PCR; the TCRdb copy retains only in-frame clones and omits some. This sample has about 59,000 clones, with 65% to 90% found just once. Sequenced here: peripheral blood, sampled on day 0 of AZD1222 vaccination. The receptor set was obtained from an adult in good health.

As concerns this clone: One junction end disagrees with the germline gene, perhaps due to a read error. V is TRBV6-2 or TRBV6-3 and J is TRBJ2-1; D remains ambiguous. The germline gives CDR1 MNHEY, CDR2 SVGEGT. CDR3 length equals 17 residues. The CDR3 DNA reads as TGTGCCAGCAGTTACTCTTCGAGACTTTATCCCTACAATGGGCAGTTCTTC. It encodes CASSYSSRLYPYNGQFF.

The chain joins TRBV6-1 to TRBJ2-6; a possible D gene is TRBD2 (5 bases). CDR3 length: 18 residues. Germline lookup yields CDR1 MNHNS and CDR2 SASEGT. Trimming took 4 bases from V and 1 from J, leaving 17 bases between them. The CDR3 here is CASSARGPLNSGANVLTF. In DNA, the CDR3 is TGTGCCAGCAGTGCCCGGGGTCCTCTAAATTCTGGGGCCAACGTCCTGACTTTC.

The chain employs TRBV9 and TRBJ1-2, with TRBD1 matching over 8 bases. The CDR3 length is 15 residues. The germline V gene has CDR1 SGDLS and CDR2 YYNGEE. V lost 4 bases, J lost 3 bases, and 8 bases stayed unmatched. CDR3 sequence (DNA): TGTGCCAGCAGCTCCGGGGGGGGACAGGACTATGGCTACACCTTC. Its translation is CASSSGGGQDYGYTF.